The source of this T cell receptor beta chain is a study of T cell changes during pregnancy in multiple sclerosis. A few counts support this clone. Data came from immunoSEQ multiplex PCR; TCRdb stores just in-frame clones and leaves some out. Of approximately 88,000 clones listed, approximately 92% were seen once; the top ten hold roughly 4.5%. V was cut by 2 bases and J by 7 bases, with 11 bases left in between. Germline assignment: CDR1 MNHNS and CDR2 SASEGT. This CDR3 spans 14 amino acids. This material consisted of peripheral blood, taken in the first trimester of pregnancy. This clonotype originated in a female donor with multiple sclerosis, enrolled in a pregnancy study. The rearrangement links TRBV6-1 to TRBJ2-2; TRBD2 is a possible D gene (5 bases). The CDR3 region is CASSESGNFGELFF. The DNA of the CDR3 is TGTGCCAGCAGTGAAAGCGGAAACTTCGGGGAGCTGTTTTTT.